Presented here are 32 T cell receptor beta chains from one specimen sequenced in a study of a mutant IDH1 vaccine in newly diagnosed glioma. Some clones are missing from TCRdb's copy, which holds only in-frame ones; the method was immunoSEQ multiplex PCR. In the table there are over 80,000 clones, 70% to 90% of which are singletons. Described time point: baseline, week 1 (first vaccination visit). Treatment denoted: pre-vaccination baseline after standard-of-care therapy. The sequencing here drew on PBMCs, taken from a glioma patient treated with radiotherapy, temozolomide or both. The receptors were gathered from a woman aged 50 to 65 with glioma.

The count of this clone is one. This chain connects TRBV18 to TRBJ2-7; 8 nucleotides agree with TRBD1. Trimming cost V 4 bases and J 2 bases; bases outside gene matches: 4. The germline V gene encodes CDR1 KGHSH and CDR2 LQKENI. The CDR3 spans 14 residues. For the CDR3, the DNA is TGTGCCAGCTCACGCGGGGACAGGCCCTACGAGCAGTACTTC. Translated: CASSRGDRPYEQYF.

The chain joins TRBV28 to TRBJ1-5; no clear D. V lost 6 bases, J lost 2 bases, and 8 bases lay in between. Looked up from germline, CDR1 is MDHEN and CDR2 is SYDVKM. CDR3 size: 13 residues. CDR3 loop: CASRGTGNQPQHF. The DNA for the CDR3 is TGTGCCAGCAGGGGCACAGGCAATCAGCCCCAGCATTTT.

The sample holds one count of this clone. The V call is TRBV27, the J call TRBJ2-7; 7 bases are a match to TRBD2. The junction had 5 bases not matched to a gene; V was cut back by 5 bases and J by 7 bases. The CDR3 runs 12 residues. CDR1 is MNHEY and CDR2 is SMNVEV in the germline V gene (reference sequence). CDR3 in amino acids: CASSVPGREQYF. DNA for the CDR3: TGTGCCAGCAGTGTCCCCGGGAGGGAGCAGTACTTC.

V is TRBV5-1 and J is TRBJ2-6, with TRBD1 identical over 8 bases. V lost 1 base to trimming and J lost 0 bases; unmatched junction nucleotides: 9. Germline V gene sequence: CDR1 SGHRS, CDR2 YFSETQ. This CDR3 has 19 amino acids. CDR3 sequence (DNA): TGCGCCAGCAGCTTGACGGGACAGGCCACTTCCTCTGGGGCCAACGTCCTGACTTTC. It is translated as CASSLTGQATSSGANVLTF.

The chain is built from TRBV9 and TRBJ2-2, with no clear D. Trimming stripped 4 bases from V and 0 bases from J, with 10 bases between. The CDR3 spans 15 residues. CDR1 SGDLS and CDR2 YYNGEE come from the germline V gene. The CDR3 is CASSSRLANTGELFF. The CDR3 nucleotides read TGTGCCAGCAGCTCCCGCCTTGCGAACACCGGGGAGCTGTTTTTT.

The rearrangement links TRBV5-1 to TRBJ2-5; possibly TRBD1 or TRBD2 for D (5 bases each). V was shortened by 0 bases and J by 3 bases, with 15 bases between the two germline ends. CDR1 is SGHRS and CDR2 is YFSETQ in the germline V gene. The CDR3 consists of 16 residues. The CDR3 region has the DNA TGCGCCAGCAGCTTGGGGGCGCCGGGGCCGAAAGAGACCCAGTACTTC. Translated, it gives CASSLGAPGPKETQYF.

This rearrangement joins TRBV5-4 to TRBJ1-1; D is uncertain. The CDR3 totals 13 residues. Trimming took off 3 bases at V and 4 bases at J, with 10 bases between the two ends. The germline V gene encodes CDR1 SGHNT and CDR2 YYREEE (reference sequence). CDR3: CASSSDLSTEAFF. The CDR3 bases are TGTGCCAGCAGCTCGGACCTCTCCACTGAAGCTTTCTTT.

V usage is TRBV7-6 and J usage is TRBJ2-1, with TRBD2 identical over 11 bases. The CDR3 contains 15 residues. Germline loops: CDR1 SGHVS, CDR2 FNYEAQ. Trimming cost V 5 bases and J 7 bases; bases outside gene matches: 7. The CDR3 sequence is CASSVTSGTLNEQFF. The CDR3 DNA follows: TGTGCCAGCAGCGTGACTAGCGGGACTCTTAATGAGCAGTTCTTC.

This CDR3 is CAISDGTSGSKLRLYEQYF. The CDR3 DNA is TGTGCCATCAGTGACGGGACTAGCGGGAGTAAGTTGCGATTGTACGAGCAGTACTTC. The chain couples TRBV10-3 to TRBJ2-7; 14 bases align to TRBD2. The germline V gene has CDR1 ENHRY and CDR2 SYGVKD. This CDR3 is 19 amino acids long. V dropped 3 bases and J dropped 4; count of bases not matched to a gene: 14.

Here the CDR3 DNA reads TGTGCCAGCAGCTTGCCAGGGGGCGTAGACGAGCAGTACTTC. This gives the protein CASSLPGGVDEQYF. The chain has TRBV5-4 and TRBJ2-7; 8 nucleotides line up with TRBD1. V trimming: 1 base; J trimming: 5 bases; junction bases outside the gene matches: 5. In germline, CDR1 is SGHNT, CDR2 YYREEE (reference sequence). CDR3 length: 14 residues.

The rearrangement links TRBV5-8 to TRBJ1-6; weak D call: TRBD1 (6 bases). V shed 0 bases and J shed 8 bases, with 9 bases lying between them. From germline, CDR1 is SGHTS and CDR2 YDEGEE. This CDR3 is built from 14 residues. CDR3 loop: CASSLDGQHSPLHF. The DNA of the CDR3 is TGTGCCAGCAGCTTGGATGGACAGCATTCACCCCTCCACTTT.

V usage is TRBV10-3 and J usage is TRBJ1-5; TRBD1 aligns across 7 bases. Germline V gene sequence: CDR1 ENHRY, CDR2 SYGVKD. The CDR3 is made up of 13 amino acids. V shed 5 bases and J 11 bases; nucleotides not matched to a gene: 9. The CDR3 DNA reads as TGTGCCATCAGTCGGACAGGACACGGGGCCCAGCATTTT. Protein product: CAISRTGHGAQHF.

The chain is built from TRBV5-4 and TRBJ1-4, with D possibly TRBD1 on 5 matching bases. Trimming took off 2 bases at V and 0 bases at J, with 14 bases between the two ends. The CDR3 loop spans 17 amino acids. Germline V gene data show CDR1 as SGHNT and CDR2 as YYREEE (reference sequence). The CDR3 region is CASSFRSGIATNEKLFF. Here the CDR3 DNA reads TGTGCCAGCAGCTTCCGTTCAGGGATCGCAACTAATGAAAAACTGTTTTTT.

V is TRBV7-6 and J is TRBJ2-3; TRBD2 matches 9 bases. After removal of 3 bases from V and 4 bases from J, the junction contained 8 bases not matched to a gene. CDR3 size: 16 residues. Germline-derived CDR1 and CDR2 are SGHVS and FNYEAQ. CDR3 sequence reads: CASSFFETSGSDTQYF. The CDR3 region has the DNA TGTGCCAGCAGCTTTTTCGAGACTAGCGGTTCAGATACGCAGTATTTT.

This chain links TRBV19 with TRBJ1-2, with D possibly being TRBD1 (6 bases). The V end lost 4 bases, the J end lost 1 base, and 13 bases lay between the germline ends. CDR1 and CDR2 (germline): LNHDA, SQIVND (reference sequence). The CDR3 runs to 15 residues. The CDR3 loop is CASSTPTGFNYGYTF. In DNA form, the CDR3 reads TGTGCCAGTAGTACCCCGACAGGATTTAACTATGGCTACACCTTC.

The chain has TRBV5-6 and TRBJ1-5; TRBD1 agrees at 10 bases. Germline CDR1 and CDR2: SGHDT and YYEEEE. V trimming: 0 bases; J trimming: 4 bases; junction bases outside the gene matches: 4. The CDR3 is made up of 16 amino acids. CDR3 region: CASSLAPGQGNQPQHF. The CDR3 coding sequence is TGTGCCAGCAGCTTGGCCCCGGGACAGGGGAATCAGCCCCAGCATTTT.

The chain joins TRBV4-1 to TRBJ1-1; D gene unclear. Germline CDR1 MGHRA, CDR2 YSYEKL. V lost 0 bases, J lost 7 bases, and 9 bases lay in between. This CDR3 is 13 amino acids long. CDR3 nucleotide sequence: TGCGCCAGCAGCCAAGATCGAGGCCTTGAAGCTTTCTTT. It yields the protein CASSQDRGLEAFF.

The CDR3 protein is CASSDRGANTEAFF. Here the CDR3 DNA reads TGTGCCAGCAGTGATCGCGGGGCAAACACTGAAGCTTTCTTT. The chain carries TRBV2 and TRBJ1-1, with D perhaps TRBD1 (5 bases). The V and J ends lost 3 bases and 2 bases respectively, with 10 bases between them. Germline V gene lookup returns CDR1 SNHLY and CDR2 FYNNEI. The CDR3 contains 14 residues. Full variable domain (rest looked up from reference TRBV2 and TRBJ1-1): EPEVTQTPSHQVTQMGQEVILRCVPISNHLYFYWYRQILGQKVEFLVSFYNNEISEKSEIFDDQFSVERPDGSNFTLKIRSTKLEDSAMYFCASSDRGANTEAFFGQGTRLTVV.

The rearrangement uses TRBV5-1 and TRBJ1-1, with 7 bases lining up with TRBD1. Germline V lookup: CDR1 SGHRS, CDR2 YFSETQ. The CDR3 sequence is 15 residues long. Losses at the gene ends were 0 bases for V and 2 bases for J; bases not matched to a gene: 4. This CDR3 is CASSLDRGLNTEAFF. CDR3 in DNA: TGCGCCAGCAGCTTGGACAGGGGTTTAAACACTGAAGCTTTCTTT. Full variable domain (remainder filled in from reference TRBV5-1 and TRBJ1-1): KAGVTQTPRYLIKTRGQQVTLSCSPISGHRSVSWYQQTPGQGLQFLFEYFSETQRNKGNFPGRFSGRQFSNSRSEMNVSTLELGDSALYLCASSLDRGLNTEAFFGQGTRLTVV.

The chain has TRBV10-1 and TRBJ2-5; 10 positions agree with TRBD2. After removal of 10 bases from V and 2 bases from J, the junction contained 13 bases not matched to a gene. Per the germline V gene, CDR1 is WNHNN and CDR2 is SYGVQD (reference sequence). The CDR3 runs to 16 residues. CDR3 loop: CAIRSLAGGLQETQYF. In DNA, the CDR3 is TGCGCCATCCGGTCCTTAGCGGGAGGACTTCAAGAGACCCAGTACTTC.

The rearrangement joins TRBV12-5 to TRBJ2-5; the D gene is possibly TRBD2 (6 bases). Trimming shortened V by 2 bases and J by 1 base, and 8 bases separated the two germline ends. Per germline, CDR1 LGHNT and CDR2 FRNRAP. This CDR3 is 14 amino acids long. This CDR3 is CASGLRGLQETQYF. CDR3 in DNA: TGTGCTAGTGGTTTGAGGGGACTCCAAGAGACCCAGTACTTC. The variable domain in full, with the rest retrieved from reference TRBV12-5 and TRBJ2-5, is DARVTQTPRHKVTEMGQEVTMRCQPILGHNTVFWYRQTMMQGLELLAYFRNRAPLDDSGMPKDRFSAEMPDATLATLKIQPSEPRDSAVYFCASGLRGLQETQYFGPGTRLLVL.

The rearrangement joins TRBV19 to TRBJ1-3; TRBD1 is a possible D gene (6 bases). The CDR3 extends over 16 amino acids. Germline CDR1 LNHDA, CDR2 SQIVND (reference sequence). V lost 5 bases to trimming and J lost 3 bases, with 17 bases between them. The CDR3 bases are TGTGCCAGTAGTTTTCCAAAGTACAGGGATGGAAACACCATATATTTT. Translating gives CASSFPKYRDGNTIYF.

The rearrangement uses TRBV10-1 and TRBJ2-3; 10 nucleotides match TRBD2. Losses at the gene ends were 0 bases for V and 5 bases for J; bases not matched to a gene: 8. The CDR3 spans 17 residues. CDR1 WNHNN and CDR2 SYGVQD come from the germline V gene (reference sequence). The CDR3 coding sequence is TGCGCCAGCAGTGAGTCGGCTAGCGGGAGCTTCATAGATACGCAGTATTTT. It yields the protein CASSESASGSFIDTQYF.

The chain's CDR3 is CASTYDQNYEQYF. CDR3 nucleotide sequence: TGTGCCAGCACCTATGACCAGAACTACGAGCAGTACTTC. J is TRBJ2-7 and V is TRBV28; no firm D call. CDR1 and CDR2 from the germline V gene are MDHEN and SYDVKM. V lost 7 bases and J lost 3, with 13 bases in between. This CDR3 has 13 residues. Full variable domain (outside the CDR3, taken from reference TRBV28 and TRBJ2-7): DVKVTQSSRYLVKRTGEKVFLECVQDMDHENMFWYRQDPGLGLRLIYFSYDVKMKEKGDIPEGYSVSREKKERFSLILESASTNQTSMYLCASTYDQNYEQYFGPGTRLTVT.

The V call is TRBV7-9, the J call TRBJ2-6; tentatively, D is TRBD1 or TRBD2 (5 bases each). The ends were cut back, 0 bases at V and 0 bases at J, with 15 bases in the middle. CDR1 is SEHNR and CDR2 is FQNEAQ in the germline V gene (reference sequence). The CDR3 has 19 amino acids. DNA of the CDR3: TGTGCCAGCAGCTTAGCGGTAGGGGACGGACACTCTGGGGCCAACGTCCTGACTTTC. It translates to CASSLAVGDGHSGANVLTF.

The V gene is TRBV6-1, the J gene TRBJ1-1; D is unresolved. The germline V gene encodes CDR1 MNHNS and CDR2 SASEGT. V was cut by 5 bases and J by 0 bases, with 13 bases left in between. This CDR3 has 15 residues. CDR3 protein: CASSRTDYVNTEAFF. The CDR3 region has the DNA TGTGCCAGCAGTAGAACTGATTACGTGAACACTGAAGCTTTCTTT.

The gene calls are TRBV23-1 and TRBJ1-6, with D possibly matching TRBD1 (6 bases). TRBV23-1 is an ORF, with its function uncertain. This CDR3 is 17 amino acids long. Trimming took 7 bases from V and 2 from J, leaving 18 bases between them. The CDR3 reads CASNGGQGRAYNSPLHF. In DNA, the CDR3 is TGCGCCAGCAACGGGGGGCAGGGTAGGGCCTATAATTCACCCCTCCACTTT.

This clone showed up just a few times. The chain is built from TRBV7-9 and TRBJ1-1, with a weak D call TRBD1 (5 bases). This CDR3 has 12 amino acids. V lost 5 bases to trimming and J lost 9 bases, with 13 bases between them. Germline V gene sequence: CDR1 SEHNR, CDR2 FQNEAQ (reference sequence). The CDR3 protein is CASSASDRQAFF. As DNA, the CDR3 is TGTGCCAGCAGCGCGAGTGACAGACAAGCTTTCTTT.

The chain joins TRBV14 to TRBJ2-1; unclear D gene. CDR1 and CDR2 (germline): SGHDN, FVKESK. Trimming pared 3 bases from V and 8 bases from J, leaving 8 bases between. The CDR3 spans 12 residues. CDR3 residues: CASSHLRDEQFF. CDR3 DNA: TGTGCCAGCAGCCATCTTCGTGATGAGCAGTTCTTC.

This clone occurred once. The chain joins TRBV28 to TRBJ2-5, with unresolved D. V was trimmed by 5 bases and J by 4 bases, leaving 14 bases between them. The germline V gene encodes CDR1 MDHEN and CDR2 SYDVKM. CDR3 length equals 14 residues. CDR3 region: CASSLGNGIETQYF. For the CDR3, the DNA is TGTGCCAGCAGTCTTGGGAACGGCATAGAGACCCAGTACTTC.

This chain connects TRBV7-8 to TRBJ2-1; a possible D gene is TRBD1 (6 bases). CDR1 is SGHVS, CDR2 FQNEAQ, per germline. The V end lost 5 bases, the J end lost 4 bases, and 12 bases lay between the germline ends. The CDR3 is made up of 14 amino acids. The CDR3 DNA is TGTGCCAGCAGCAGACAGGAGTCTTACAATGAGCAGTTCTTC. Translating it yields CASSRQESYNEQFF. Full variable domain (missing parts from reference TRBV7-8 and TRBJ2-1): GAGVSQSPRYKVAKRGQDVALRCDPISGHVSLFWYQQALGQGPEFLTYFQNEAQLDKSGLPSDRFFAERPEGSVSTLKIQRTQQEDSAVYLCASSRQESYNEQFFGPGTRLTVL.

The chain combines TRBV5-4 with TRBJ2-7, with a tentative D call TRBD2 (5 bases). Germline CDR1 reads SGHNT; CDR2 reads YYREEE (reference sequence). Between the trimmed V and J ends, which lost 1 base and 0 bases, there was a span of 11 bases. This CDR3 is 15 amino acids long. This CDR3 reads CASSLSGGSSYEQYF. The CDR3 bases are TGTGCCAGCAGCTTGAGCGGAGGAAGCTCCTACGAGCAGTACTTC. The variable domain in full, completed from reference TRBV5-4 and TRBJ2-7, reads ETGVTQSPTHLIKTRGQQVTLRCSSQSGHNTVSWYQQALGQGPQFIFQYYREEENGRGNFPPRFSGLQFPNYSSELNVNALELDDSALYLCASSLSGGSSYEQYFGPGTRLTVT.